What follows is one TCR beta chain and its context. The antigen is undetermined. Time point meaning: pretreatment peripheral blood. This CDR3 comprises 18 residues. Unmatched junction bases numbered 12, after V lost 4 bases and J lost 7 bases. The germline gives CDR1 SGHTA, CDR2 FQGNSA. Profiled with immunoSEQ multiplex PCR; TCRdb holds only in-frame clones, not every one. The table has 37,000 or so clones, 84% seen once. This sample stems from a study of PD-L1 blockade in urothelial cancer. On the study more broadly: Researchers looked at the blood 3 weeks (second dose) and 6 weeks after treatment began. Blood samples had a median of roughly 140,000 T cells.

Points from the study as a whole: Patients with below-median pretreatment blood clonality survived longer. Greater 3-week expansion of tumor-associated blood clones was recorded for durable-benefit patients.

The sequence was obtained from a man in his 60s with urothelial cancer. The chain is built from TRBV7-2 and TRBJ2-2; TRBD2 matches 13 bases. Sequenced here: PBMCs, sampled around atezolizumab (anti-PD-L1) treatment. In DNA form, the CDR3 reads TGTGCCAGCAGCTCGCCCCGACCCGGACTAGCGGGAGTCGGGGAGCTGTTTTTT. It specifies CASSSPRPGLAGVGELFF.